These 20 T cell receptor beta chains share one sample of origin, sequenced in a study of T cell responses to AZD1222 COVID-19 vaccine. Repertoires were generated with immunoSEQ multiplex PCR, while TCRdb's copy carries only in-frame clones and drops some. There are fewer than 200,000 clones in the sample; about 90% occur only once, and approximately 10% lies in the top ten. Sample: peripheral blood, taken 28 days after the second AZD1222 dose. The receptors come from an adult who received the AZD1222 COVID-19 vaccine.

CDR3 region: CATSWTSVIDTQYF. DNA of the CDR3: TGTGCCACCTCCTGGACTAGCGTTATAGATACGCAGTATTTT. The J gene is TRBJ2-3, the V gene TRBV19, with 9 bases fitting TRBD2. This CDR3 region has 14 residues. The junction had 10 bases not matched to a gene; V was cut back by 10 bases and J by 5 bases. Per the germline V gene, CDR1 is LNHDA and CDR2 is SQIVND (reference sequence).

V is TRBV25-1 and J is TRBJ2-1; 7 bases agree with TRBD2. CDR3 length: 17 amino acids. J gave up 0 bases and V 1 base, and 6 bases lay outside the gene matches. The V gene's germline CDR1 is MGHDK and CDR2 SYGVNS. The CDR3 region has the DNA TGTGCCAGCAGTGAATGGGCCAGCGGGGACTCCTACAATGAGCAGTTCTTC. Translating it yields CASSEWASGDSYNEQFF.

The chain has TRBV5-1 and TRBJ2-2; D is uncertain. CDR3 size: 12 residues. The V gene's germline CDR1 is SGHRS and CDR2 YFSETQ. Trimming took off 4 bases at V and 6 bases at J, with 7 bases between the two ends. The CDR3 here is CASSPTPGELFF. CDR3 DNA: TGCGCCAGCAGCCCGACTCCCGGGGAGCTGTTTTTT.

The chain joins TRBV5-1 to TRBJ2-3; 7 bases line up with TRBD1. J gave up 1 base and V 3 bases, and 17 bases lay outside the gene matches. Germline V gene sequence: CDR1 SGHRS, CDR2 YFSETQ. This CDR3 has 19 amino acids. CDR3 sequence reads: CASSSWGRQGAIGTDTQYF. In DNA, the CDR3 is TGCGCCAGCAGCTCCTGGGGCAGACAGGGAGCAATTGGCACAGATACGCAGTATTTT.

The chain links TRBV7-9 to TRBJ2-1, with D tentatively TRBD2 (5 bases). Trimming took 1 base from V and 7 from J, leaving 17 bases between them. The CDR3 length is 16 residues. The germline CDR1 and CDR2 sequences are SEHNR and FQNEAQ (reference sequence). The CDR3 DNA reads TGTGCCAGCAGCTTAGGTCCAGCTGAGGGCGTTAATGAGCAGTTCTTC. Its protein is CASSLGPAEGVNEQFF. The full variable domain, in which reference TRBV7-9 and TRBJ2-1 provide the parts outside the CDR3, is DTGVSQNPRHKITKRGQNVTFRCDPISEHNRLYWYRQTLGQGPEFLTYFQNEAQLEKSRLLSDRFSAERPKGSFSTLEIQRTEQGDSAMYLCASSLGPAEGVNEQFFGPGTRLTVL.

The rearrangement uses TRBV27 and TRBJ1-2; 7 bases are shared with TRBD1. The trim removed 5 bases at V and 3 bases at J, leaving 9 bases unmatched. Germline values: CDR1 MNHEY, CDR2 SMNVEV (reference sequence). The CDR3 has 15 residues. CDR3 DNA sequence: TGTGCCAGCAGTCCATCGACAGGGTGGGACTATGGCTACACCTTC. Translating it yields CASSPSTGWDYGYTF.

The chain joins TRBV19 to TRBJ1-2; D is undetermined. Germline V CDR1 and CDR2: LNHDA, SQIVND (reference sequence). The CDR3 runs to 12 residues. Deletions cut 6 bases from V and 4 bases from J, with 9 bases between. CDR3 sequence (DNA): TGTGCCAGTAGGACAAGATCCTATGGCTACACCTTC. Residues: CASRTRSYGYTF. Filled out from reference TRBV19 and TRBJ1-2, the complete variable domain reads DGGITQSPKYLFRKEGQNVTLSCEQNLNHDAMYWYRQDPGQGLRLIYYSQIVNDFQKGDIAEGYSVSREKKESFPLTVTSAQKNPTAFYLCASRTRSYGYTFGSGTRLTVV.

The chain employs TRBV19 and TRBJ2-5; 10 nucleotides match TRBD2. With V trimmed by 1 base and J by 5 bases, 4 bases remained unmatched. Germline V gives CDR1 LNHDA, CDR2 SQIVND (reference sequence). The CDR3 length is 15 residues. The CDR3 DNA is TGTGCCAGTAGTATAGCAGCGGGGGGGCTGGAGACCCAGTACTTC. Amino acid sequence: CASSIAAGGLETQYF.

The V gene is TRBV7-6, the J gene TRBJ1-4; TRBD1 agrees at 9 bases. The CDR3 contains 16 residues. The V gene's germline CDR1 is SGHVS and CDR2 FNYEAQ. J gave up 0 bases and V 1 base, and 0 bases lay outside the gene matches. CDR3 in amino acids: CASSLGTGATNEKLFF. The CDR3 bases are TGTGCCAGCAGCTTAGGGACAGGGGCAACTAATGAAAAACTGTTTTTT.

A single count supports this clone. The chain employs TRBV5-1 and TRBJ2-7; D not resolved. Between the trimmed V and J ends, which lost 2 bases and 9 bases, there was a span of 24 bases. Germline CDR1 SGHRS, CDR2 YFSETQ. This CDR3 comprises 16 residues. CDR3: CASSLDSGFSASGQYF. CDR3 sequence (DNA): TGCGCCAGCAGCTTAGACTCAGGTTTCTCGGCCTCGGGGCAGTACTTC.

The rearrangement joins TRBV24-1 to TRBJ1-5; D remains unclear. Trimming stripped 5 bases from V and 9 bases from J, with 13 bases between. From germline, CDR1 is KGHDR and CDR2 SFDVKD. This CDR3 spans 13 amino acids. CDR3 coding DNA: TGTGCCACCAGTGGAGGAGAATGGGGGCCCCAGCATTTT. Translation: CATSGGEWGPQHF.

The chain uses TRBV6-2 or TRBV6-3 and TRBJ2-7; D is uncertain. The CDR3 totals 13 residues. The germline V gene encodes CDR1 MNHEY and CDR2 SVGEGT. V was trimmed by 0 bases and J by 2 bases, leaving 5 bases between them. The CDR3 nucleotides read TGTGCCAGCAGTTACTCAGTGGCCTACGAGCAGTACTTC. Protein sequence: CASSYSVAYEQYF.

The chain uses TRBV11-2 and TRBJ2-1; TRBD2 aligns across 12 bases. The CDR3 loop spans 17 amino acids. Germline V CDR1 and CDR2: SGHAT, FQNNGV. Trimming cost V 4 bases and J 7 bases; bases outside gene matches: 11. This CDR3 reads CASSWMLAGGLKNEQFF. CDR3 in DNA: TGTGCCAGCAGCTGGATGCTAGCGGGGGGGCTAAAGAATGAGCAGTTCTTC.

This chain joins TRBV21-1 and TRBJ2-3; TRBD1, as called in the table, went unchecked against the DNA. TRBV21-1 represents a pseudogene. This CDR3 region has 16 residues. The CDR3 spells CASSKALGNSTDTQYF. The CDR3 DNA reads as TGTGCCAGCAGCAAAGCGCTTGGCAATAGCACAGATACGCAGTATTTT.

The chain has TRBV30 and TRBJ2-7; D tentatively reads TRBD1 or TRBD2 (6 bases each). The CDR3 runs 14 residues. The germline V gene has CDR1 GTSNPN and CDR2 SVGIG (reference sequence). Trimming shortened V by 3 bases and J by 1 base, and 13 bases separated the two germline ends. The CDR3 sequence: CAWSLGGRSYEQYF. The DNA for the CDR3 is TGTGCCTGGAGCCTCGGGGGCCGGTCCTACGAGCAGTACTTC.

The chain combines TRBV28 with TRBJ2-7; D possibly corresponds to TRBD2 (7 bases). From germline, CDR1 is MDHEN and CDR2 SYDVKM. This CDR3 spans 13 amino acids. Trimming removed 8 bases from V and 6 bases from J, with 17 bases in between. Written as DNA, the CDR3 is TGTGCCAGCGCTAGGCAGGGGAGGGCCGAGCAGTACTTC. Translated, it gives CASARQGRAEQYF.

Only one count was recorded for this clone. The gene calls are TRBV6-5 and TRBJ1-2; D not resolved. V was pared by 8 bases and J by 5 bases, with 9 bases between. This CDR3 spans 11 amino acids. CDR1 and CDR2 (germline): MNHEY, SVGAGI. CDR3 in amino acids: CASHKDYGYTF. The CDR3 DNA is TGTGCCAGCCACAAAGATTATGGCTACACCTTC.

The chain recombines TRBV7-2 with TRBJ2-7; 7 bases fit TRBD2. Germline loops: CDR1 SGHTA, CDR2 FQGNSA. V lost 2 bases, J lost 6 bases, and 4 bases stayed unmatched. The CDR3 has 13 amino acids. The CDR3 sequence: CASSLWGGAEQYF. Written as DNA, the CDR3 is TGTGCCAGCAGCTTATGGGGAGGGGCCGAGCAGTACTTC.

This chain joins TRBV6-5 and TRBJ2-7; the D is unclear. Trimming shortened V by 0 bases and J by 6 bases, and 9 bases separated the two germline ends. The CDR3 sequence is 13 residues long. Germline V gene data show CDR1 as MNHEY and CDR2 as SVGAGI. CDR3 DNA: TGTGCCAGCAGTTACTCGACGGCAGGCGAGCAGTACTTC. Translated, it gives CASSYSTAGEQYF.

This chain links TRBV5-1 with TRBJ2-3; 8 bases map to TRBD2. This CDR3 region has 18 residues. V shed 1 base and J 1 base; nucleotides not matched to a gene: 11. In germline, CDR1 is SGHRS, CDR2 YFSETQ. The CDR3 region is CASSLSLTSGGRTDTQYF. DNA for the CDR3: TGCGCCAGCAGCTTGTCGTTGACCAGCGGGGGACGCACAGATACGCAGTATTTT.